This T cell receptor (beta chain) was found in a study of blood T cell repertoires in COVID-19. Study at large: The United States, Italy and Spain were the sources of the acute and convalescent COVID-19 samples. PBMCs, B-cell-depleted T cells, or T cells provided the cDNA or gDNA that made up the material.

Per the authors' pipeline: Amplification of reference gene primers was used by the study to estimate nucleated cell counts. The assay was immunoSEQ multiplex PCR, and TCRdb's table has in-frame clones only and misses some. The D gene and trimming were derived from the DNA, and the V and J assignments and clone size from that table. This table has about 110,000 clones, over 75% appearing once. The length of the CDR3 is 13 residues. CDR1 GTSNPN and CDR2 SVGIG come from the germline V gene (reference sequence). The junction had 5 bases not matched to a gene; V was cut back by 1 base and J by 6 bases. The gene calls are TRBV30 and TRBJ1-1; 7 bases map to TRBD1. This receptor was taken from a woman in her 70s with acute or convalescent COVID-19. What was sequenced was peripheral blood. In DNA form, the CDR3 reads TGTGCCTGGAGTGCAGACAGGGAAGCTGAAGCTTTCTTT. Translation gives CAWSADREAEAFF.